The 22 T cell receptor beta chains below all came from one sample that was sequenced in a study of T-cell reconstitution after alpha-beta-depleted transplantation in children. Preparing the TCRbeta library involved the use of unique molecular identifiers. TCRdb reprocessed the PCR reads with MiXCR, giving one entry per CDR3 protein. The sample has about 300,000 distinct CDR3 sequences, roughly 8.2% seen once. Study results and caveats: T-cell counts and diversity at one year post-transplant came mainly from newly produced T cells.

Which antigens these TCRs recognize remains unknown. The sequences come from peripheral blood, collected 360 days after TCRalphabeta/CD19-depleted stem cell transplant. These receptor sequences come from a female patient between 2 and 15 years old who had a stem cell transplant for Fanconi anemia, so the T cells may come from the graft donor.

This clonotype was counted ten times or more. The chain has TRBV20-1 and TRBJ2-5; tentative D call: TRBD2 (6 bases). This CDR3 region has 14 residues. Germline V lookup: CDR1 DFQATT, CDR2 SNEGSKA (reference sequence). Trimming left V 6 bases short and J 3 bases short, with 17 bases between. The CDR3 nucleotides read TGCAGTGCCTCTAGCGCCACCCAGGAAGAGACCCAGTACTTC. As protein: CSASSATQEETQYF.

In its sample, this clonotype was seen many times. The V gene is TRBV20-1, the J gene TRBJ2-1, with D perhaps TRBD1 or TRBD2 (5 bases each). The CDR3 runs 15 residues. CDR1 is DFQATT and CDR2 is SNEGSKA in the germline V gene (reference sequence). Trimming cost V 3 bases and J 4 bases, with 16 bases left between them. The CDR3 reads CSASRGLGLYNEQFF. The CDR3 nucleotides read TGCAGTGCTAGCCGAGGGTTGGGGCTATACAATGAGCAGTTCTTC.

This clonotype was detected many times. The chain has TRBV12-3 or TRBV12-4 and TRBJ1-5; D gene unclear. Deletions cut 3 bases from V and 7 bases from J, with 10 bases between. This CDR3 contains 13 residues. The CDR3 sequence: CASSFNLGQPQHF. CDR3 nucleotide sequence: TGTGCCAGCAGTTTTAACCTGGGACAGCCCCAGCATTTT.

This clonotype was seen a handful of times. This chain links TRBV20-1 with TRBJ2-5; unclear D gene. V shed 3 bases and J shed 2 bases, with 13 bases lying between them. Germline CDR1 reads DFQATT; CDR2 reads SNEGSKA (reference sequence). The CDR3 loop spans 14 amino acids. The DNA of the CDR3 is TGCAGTGCTAGCCCCTGGGCAGGTCAAGAGACCCAGTACTTC. It is translated as CSASPWAGQETQYF.

This clonotype was observed a handful of times. The chain joins TRBV28 to TRBJ2-7; TRBD2 matches 8 bases. CDR1 MDHEN and CDR2 SYDVKM come from the germline V gene. CDR3 length: 15 amino acids. J lost 4 bases, V lost 3 bases, and 8 bases had no gene match. CDR3 region: CASSLPLQREYEQYF. DNA of the CDR3: TGTGCCAGCAGTTTGCCTCTCCAGCGGGAGTACGAGCAGTACTTC.

For this clonotype: A much larger clone differs by one base, so this may be a read error. The gene calls are TRBV28 and TRBJ2-3; 7 positions match TRBD2. The CDR3 totals 15 residues. V was clipped by 3 bases and J by 0 bases; unmatched bases: 3. CDR1 is MDHEN, CDR2 SYDVKM, per germline. This CDR3 is CASSFGSGSTDTQYF. The CDR3 DNA follows: TGTGCCAGCAGTTTCGGTAGCGGGAGCACAGATACGCAGTATTTT.

This rearrangement joins TRBV2 to TRBJ2-7; 9 nucleotides agree with TRBD2. The CDR3 is made up of 17 amino acids. The V and J ends lost 1 base and 2 bases, in that order; junction bases with no gene match: 9. Germline loops: CDR1 SNHLY, CDR2 FYNNEI. The CDR3, as DNA: TGTGCCAGCAGTGAAGGGGTCGCTAGCGGGGATCCCTACGAGCAGTACTTC. Encoded protein: CASSEGVASGDPYEQYF.

In its sample, this clonotype was seen many times. The chain employs TRBV18 and TRBJ2-7, with no clear D. The CDR3 runs to 13 residues. Germline CDR1 KGHSH, CDR2 LQKENI. V was pared by 6 bases and J by 6 bases, with 15 bases between. The CDR3 nucleotides are TGTGCCAGCTCCAGGTCGGGCGGCGCCGAGCAGTACTTC. Its protein product is CASSRSGGAEQYF. Full variable domain (outside the CDR3, taken from reference TRBV18 and TRBJ2-7): NAGVMQNPRHLVRRRGQEARLRCSPMKGHSHVYWYRQLPEEGLKFMVYLQKENIIDESGMPKERFSAEFPKEGPSILRIQQVVRGDSAAYFCASSRSGGAEQYFGPGTRLTVT.

In its sample, this clonotype was seen many times. The V gene is TRBV6-5, the J gene TRBJ1-1; 8 bases map to TRBD1. J gave up 5 bases and V 5 bases, and 4 bases lay outside the gene matches. The CDR3 totals 13 residues. Per the germline V gene, CDR1 is MNHEY and CDR2 is SVGAGI. As DNA, the CDR3 is TGTGCCAGCAGTCCCGACAGGGGAACTGAAGCTTTCTTT. The encoded protein is CASSPDRGTEAFF.

This clonotype appeared many times. The CDR3 DNA follows: TGTGCCAGCAGCCACGGGACAGGGCATGGCTACACCTTC. Translation: CASSHGTGHGYTF. The chain combines TRBV14 with TRBJ1-2; TRBD1 aligns across 9 bases. Germline assignment: CDR1 SGHDN and CDR2 FVKESK. The CDR3 has 13 residues. Losses at the gene ends were 3 bases for V and 6 bases for J; bases not matched to a gene: 2.

At least ten counts were recorded for this clonotype. The rearrangement joins TRBV12-3 or TRBV12-4 to TRBJ1-3; possible D gene TRBD1, 6 bases. V lost 7 bases and J 0 bases, leaving 16 bases between the germline ends. This CDR3 is 16 amino acids long. The CDR3 loop is CASTLGWGLSGNTIYF. The DNA for the CDR3 is TGTGCCAGCACCCTGGGGTGGGGGCTCTCTGGAAACACCATATATTTT.

This chain links TRBV25-1 with TRBJ2-1; D not resolved. Trimming took 3 bases from V and 1 from J, leaving 19 bases between them. The V gene's germline CDR1 is MGHDK and CDR2 SYGVNS. The CDR3 has 18 residues. The CDR3, as DNA: TGTGCCAGCAGTGATAACCTCAGACTCCCGGCGTCCTACAATGAGCAGTTCTTC. Its translation is CASSDNLRLPASYNEQFF.

This clonotype was picked up many times. The CDR3 nucleotides are TGTGCCAGCTCACCACGCAGTCCAGATACGCAGTATTTT. It is translated as CASSPRSPDTQYF. This chain joins TRBV18 and TRBJ2-3; no clear D gene. Deletions cut 1 base from V and 4 bases from J, with 6 bases between. Germline CDR1 reads KGHSH; CDR2 reads LQKENI. This CDR3 has 13 amino acids.

This clonotype came up a few times. The V and J genes are TRBV29-1 and TRBJ1-1; no clear D. Germline V gene data show CDR1 as SQVTM and CDR2 as ANQGSEA. The V end lost 7 bases, the J end lost 6 bases, and 21 bases lay between the germline ends. CDR3 length equals 14 residues. CDR3 sequence: CSARGGSHSPEAFF. For the CDR3, the DNA is TGCAGCGCCCGAGGTGGTTCCCACTCCCCTGAAGCTTTCTTT. The full variable domain, rest sourced from reference TRBV29-1 and TRBJ1-1, is SAVISQKPSRDICQRGTSLTIQCQVDSQVTMMFWYRQQPGQSLTLIATANQGSEATYESGFVIDKFPISRPNLTFSTLTVSNMSPEDSSIYLCSARGGSHSPEAFFGQGTRLTVV.

This clonotype has a count of ten or more. The chain has TRBV2 and TRBJ1-2; no reliable D call. Germline values: CDR1 SNHLY, CDR2 FYNNEI. The V end was cut by 3 bases, the J end by 5 bases, with 19 bases between. The CDR3 runs to 16 residues. The CDR3 spells CASSDRGLHSRYGYTF. CDR3 nucleotide sequence: TGTGCCAGCAGTGATAGAGGTCTCCATTCGAGGTATGGCTACACCTTC. Based on the CDR3 plus reference TRBV2 and TRBJ1-2, the full variable domain is EPEVTQTPSHQVTQMGQEVILRCVPISNHLYFYWYRQILGQKVEFLVSFYNNEISEKSEIFDDQFSVERPDGSNFTLKIRSTKLEDSAMYFCASSDRGLHSRYGYTFGSGTRLTVV.

This clonotype showed up just a few times. Here the CDR3 DNA reads TGTGCCAGCAGATCTCGCGCGACCCCACGCGAGCAGTACTTC. Its translation: CASRSRATPREQYF. The chain joins TRBV5-6 to TRBJ2-7; D gene unclear. Germline V lookup: CDR1 SGHDT, CDR2 YYEEEE. The V and J ends lost 5 bases and 6 bases respectively, with 18 bases between them. This CDR3 spans 14 amino acids.

This clonotype was observed a few times. The chain has TRBV19 and TRBJ2-5; D not resolved. The CDR3 has 11 amino acids. Germline-derived CDR1 and CDR2 are LNHDA and SQIVND (reference sequence). The V end lost 8 bases, the J end lost 4 bases, and 8 bases lay between the germline ends. The CDR3 loop reads CASGVRETQYF. The CDR3, as DNA: TGTGCCAGTGGGGTGCGAGAGACCCAGTACTTC.

This clonotype was seen repeatedly, ten times or more. This chain links TRBV5-5 with TRBJ2-3, with D unresolved. Germline V gene data show CDR1 as SGHKS and CDR2 as YYEKEE (reference sequence). The length of the CDR3 is 15 residues. The V gene lost 6 bases and the J gene lost 4 bases, with 18 bases spanning the gap. The CDR3 DNA reads TGTGCCAGCAACAAACCTGGTTATGGCCCAGATACGCAGTATTTT. Amino acid sequence: CASNKPGYGPDTQYF.

Ten or more counts support this clonotype. The chain uses TRBV24-1 and TRBJ2-1; D is uncertain. The CDR3 spans 14 residues. Deletions cut 0 bases from V and 4 bases from J, with 6 bases between. Germline-derived CDR1 and CDR2 are KGHDR and SFDVKD. The CDR3, as DNA: TGTGCCACCAGTGATTTGGCCAGGTACAATGAGCAGTTCTTC. Translation gives CATSDLARYNEQFF.

This clonotype has more than one count but fewer than ten. The chain carries TRBV5-1 and TRBJ2-1; TRBD2 matches at 11 bases. The CDR3 is 16 amino acids. The germline gives CDR1 SGHRS, CDR2 YFSETQ. V shed 1 base, J shed 6 bases, and the junction held 6 bases outside the gene matches. The CDR3 reads CASSLLTSGSSNEQFF. CDR3 in DNA: TGCGCCAGCAGCTTGTTAACTAGCGGGAGTTCCAATGAGCAGTTCTTC.

This clonotype was counted many times. The gene calls are TRBV20-1 and TRBJ1-4, with D possibly TRBD1 on 5 matching bases. This CDR3 has 13 residues. Trimming cost V 6 bases and J 8 bases, with 16 bases left between them. CDR1 and CDR2 (germline): DFQATT, SNEGSKA (reference sequence). The CDR3: CSAARGGSEKLFF. DNA for the CDR3: TGCAGTGCCGCCCGCGGGGGGAGCGAAAAACTGTTTTTT.

The table lists this clonotype with many counts. This chain connects TRBV7-7 to TRBJ2-7; 9 bases fit TRBD1. The germline V gene encodes CDR1 SSHAT and CDR2 FNYEAQ (reference sequence). The CDR3 spans 15 residues. V lost 5 bases and J lost 2; bases outside the gene matches: 7. Here the CDR3 reads CASSPTGTGTYEQYF. The CDR3 nucleotides are TGTGCCAGCAGCCCAACCGGGACAGGGACCTACGAGCAGTACTTC.